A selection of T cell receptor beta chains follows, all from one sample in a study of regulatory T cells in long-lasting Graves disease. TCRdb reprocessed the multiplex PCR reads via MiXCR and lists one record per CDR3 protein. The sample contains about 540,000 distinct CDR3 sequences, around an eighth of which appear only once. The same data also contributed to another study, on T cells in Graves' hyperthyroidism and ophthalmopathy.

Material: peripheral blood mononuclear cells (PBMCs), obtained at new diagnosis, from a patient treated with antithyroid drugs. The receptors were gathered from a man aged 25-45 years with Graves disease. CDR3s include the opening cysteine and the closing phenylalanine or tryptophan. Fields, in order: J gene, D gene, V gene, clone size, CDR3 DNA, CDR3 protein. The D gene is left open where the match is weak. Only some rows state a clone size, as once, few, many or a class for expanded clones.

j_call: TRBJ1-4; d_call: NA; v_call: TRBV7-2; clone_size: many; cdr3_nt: TGTGCCAGCAGCTTAGTAGCAGTTTCAACTAATGAAAAACTGTTTTTT; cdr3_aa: CASSLVAVSTNEKLFF
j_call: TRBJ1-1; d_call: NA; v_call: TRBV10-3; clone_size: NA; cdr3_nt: TGTGCCATCAGTGAGTCTAGGTTGGGAGTAGAAGCTTTCTTT; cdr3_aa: CAISESRLGVEAFF
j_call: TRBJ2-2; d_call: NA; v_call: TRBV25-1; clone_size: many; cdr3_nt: TGTGCCAGCAGTGAATTTGGTGGCGGGGAGCTGTTTTTT; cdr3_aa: CASSEFGGGELFF
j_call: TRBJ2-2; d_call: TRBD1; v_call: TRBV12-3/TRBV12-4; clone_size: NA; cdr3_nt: TGTGCCAGCAGTCTGACCGGGACAGGGGGCTTTTACGGGGAGCTGTTTTTT; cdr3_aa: CASSLTGTGGFYGELFF
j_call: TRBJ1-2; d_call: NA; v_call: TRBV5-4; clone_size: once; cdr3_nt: TGTGCCAGCAGCTTGGAGTCGTTTAACAGGAGACACTATGGCTACACCTTC; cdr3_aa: CASSLESFNRRHYGYTF
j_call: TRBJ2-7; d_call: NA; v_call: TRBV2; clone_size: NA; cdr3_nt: TGTGCCAGCAGCTGGGACCGGAGCTCCTACGAGCAGTACTTC; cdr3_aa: CASSWDRSSYEQYF
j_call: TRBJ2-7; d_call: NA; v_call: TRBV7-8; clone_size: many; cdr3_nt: TGTGCCAGCAGCCCTACCGTGGGGACAACCTACGAGCAGTACTTC; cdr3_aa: CASSPTVGTTYEQYF
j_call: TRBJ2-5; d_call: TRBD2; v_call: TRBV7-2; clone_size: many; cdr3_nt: TGTGCCAGCAGCTGGACTAGCGGGAGGGCGAGGCAAGAGACCCAGTACTTC; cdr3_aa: CASSWTSGRARQETQYF
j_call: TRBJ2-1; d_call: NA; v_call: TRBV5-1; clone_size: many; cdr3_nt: TGTGCCAGCTCACCACCGTCCAGCTCCTACAATGAGCAGTTCTTC; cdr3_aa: CASSPPSSSYNEQFF
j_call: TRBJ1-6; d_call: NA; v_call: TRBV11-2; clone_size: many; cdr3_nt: TGTGCCAGCAGCTCTGGGCCGGGCCGAGGGAATTCACCCCTCCACTTT; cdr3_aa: CASSSGPGRGNSPLHF
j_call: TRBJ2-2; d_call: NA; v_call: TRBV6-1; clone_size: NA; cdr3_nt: TGTGCCACCTACCGTTCCACCGGGGAGCTGTTTTTT; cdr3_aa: CATYRSTGELFF
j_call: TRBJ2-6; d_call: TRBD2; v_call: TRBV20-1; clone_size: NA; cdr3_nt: TGCAGTGCTAGAATCCTTAGCGGGAGGGAGGTTGCTGGGGCCAACGTCCTGACTTTC; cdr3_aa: CSARILSGREVAGANVLTF
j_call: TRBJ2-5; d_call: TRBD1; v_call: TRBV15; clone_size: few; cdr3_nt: TGTGCCACCAGTAGCTCCGGACAGGGGGTTTACCAAGAGACCCAGTACTTC; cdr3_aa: CATSSSGQGVYQETQYF
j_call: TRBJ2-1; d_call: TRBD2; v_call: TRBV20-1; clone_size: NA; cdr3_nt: TGCAGTGCTATAACTAGCGGGGTGAGCTCCTACAATGAGCAGTTCTTC; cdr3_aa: CSAITSGVSSYNEQFF
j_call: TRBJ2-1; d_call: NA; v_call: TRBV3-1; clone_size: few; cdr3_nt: TGTGCCAGCAGCTCAAGGGCAATAGCCTACAATGAGCAGTTCTTC; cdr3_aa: CASSSRAIAYNEQFF
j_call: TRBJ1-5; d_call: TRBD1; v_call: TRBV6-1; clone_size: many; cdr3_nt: TGTGCCAGCAGTCGGACAGGGGGCGGTCAGCCCCAGCATTTT; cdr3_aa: CASSRTGGGQPQHF
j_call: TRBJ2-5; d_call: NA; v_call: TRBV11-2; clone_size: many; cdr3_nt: TGTGCCAGCAGCTTAGAGGCCGACGCCCAAGAGACCCAGTACTTC; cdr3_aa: CASSLEADAQETQYF
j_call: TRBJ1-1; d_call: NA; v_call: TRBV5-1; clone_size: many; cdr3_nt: TGCGCCAGCAGCAGGGCAGAGAACACTGAAGCTTTCTTT; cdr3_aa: CASSRAENTEAFF
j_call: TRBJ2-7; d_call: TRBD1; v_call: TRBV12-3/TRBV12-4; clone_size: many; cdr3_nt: TGTGCCAGCAGTTTCGGTCGACGGGACAGGGGTTACGAGCAGTACTTC; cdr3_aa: CASSFGRRDRGYEQYF
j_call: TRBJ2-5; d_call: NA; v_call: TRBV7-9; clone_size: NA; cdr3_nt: TGTGCCAGCACCCAGGCAGGCGGTCAAGAGACCCAGTACTTC; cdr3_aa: CASTQAGGQETQYF
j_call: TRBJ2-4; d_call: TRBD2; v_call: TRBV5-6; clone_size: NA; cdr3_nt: TGTGCCAGCAGCCCCGGGACTAGTTTACACATTCAGTACTTC; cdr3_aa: CASSPGTSLHIQYF
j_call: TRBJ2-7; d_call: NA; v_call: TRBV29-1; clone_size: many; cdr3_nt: TGCAGCGTTCGTCGGGACAACTACGAGCAGTACTTC; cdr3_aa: CSVRRDNYEQYF
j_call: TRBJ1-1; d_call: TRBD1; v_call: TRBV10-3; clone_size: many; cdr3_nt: TGTGCCATGCGGACAGGGGAAATAAACACTGAAGCTTTCTTT; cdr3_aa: CAMRTGEINTEAFF
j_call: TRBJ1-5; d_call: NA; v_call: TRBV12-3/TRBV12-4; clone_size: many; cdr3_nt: TGTGCCAGCAGTATCAATGGGGGACAGCCCCAGCATTTT; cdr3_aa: CASSINGGQPQHF
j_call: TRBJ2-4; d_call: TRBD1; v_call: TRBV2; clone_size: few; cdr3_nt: TGTGCCAGCGACTTGACAGGGACACTAGCCAAAAACATTCAGTACTTC; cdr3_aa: CASDLTGTLAKNIQYF
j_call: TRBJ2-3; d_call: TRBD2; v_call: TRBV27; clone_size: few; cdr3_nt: TGTGCCAGCGGTGGCGGACTAGCGGACCATACGCAGTATTTT; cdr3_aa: CASGGGLADHTQYF
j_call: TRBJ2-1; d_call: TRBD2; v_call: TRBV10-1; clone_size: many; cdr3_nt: TGCGCCAGCCGGGATAGCGGGATAGAAAGAGATGAGCAGTTCTTC; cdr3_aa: CASRDSGIERDEQFF
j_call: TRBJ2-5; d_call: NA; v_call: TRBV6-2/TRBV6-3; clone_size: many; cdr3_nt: TGTGCCAGCAGTGAAGTATCAGGGATTCGAGAGACCCAGTACTTC; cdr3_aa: CASSEVSGIRETQYF
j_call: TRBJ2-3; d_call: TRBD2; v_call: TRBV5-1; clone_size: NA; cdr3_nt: TGCGCCAGCACTTCGGCTAGCGGGAGGGCCGTGACAGATACGCAGTATTTT; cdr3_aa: CASTSASGRAVTDTQYF
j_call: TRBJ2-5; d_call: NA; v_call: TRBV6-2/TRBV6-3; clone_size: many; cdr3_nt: TGTGCCAGCAGTTCCCCCGCCGGGGGCCGGGTGACCCAGTACTTC; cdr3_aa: CASSSPAGGRVTQYF
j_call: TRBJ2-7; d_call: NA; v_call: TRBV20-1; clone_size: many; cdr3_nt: TGCAGTGCTAGAGATTTTTTAGGGGGAGTGGGGGAGCAGTACTTC; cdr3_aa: CSARDFLGGVGEQYF
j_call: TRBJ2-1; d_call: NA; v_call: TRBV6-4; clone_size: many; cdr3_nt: TGTGCCAGCAGAAGGGAAGCGACCTCCTACAATGAGCAGTTCTTC; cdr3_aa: CASRREATSYNEQFF
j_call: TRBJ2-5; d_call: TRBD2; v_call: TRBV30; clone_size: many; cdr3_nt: TGTGCCTGGAGTGTACCAGCGGGAAGGGAGACCCAGTACTTC; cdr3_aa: CAWSVPAGRETQYF
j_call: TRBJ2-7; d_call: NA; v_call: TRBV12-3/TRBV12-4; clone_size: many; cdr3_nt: TGTGCCAGCAGTTCGGACACGAGCTCCTACGAGCAGTACTTC; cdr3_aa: CASSSDTSSYEQYF
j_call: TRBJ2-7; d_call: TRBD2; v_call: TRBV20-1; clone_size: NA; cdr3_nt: TGCAGTGCTAACCGCGGGAGGGCCTACGAGCAGTACTTC; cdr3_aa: CSANRGRAYEQYF
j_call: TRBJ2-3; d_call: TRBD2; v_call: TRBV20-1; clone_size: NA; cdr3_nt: TGCAGTGCTAGAAGTAGCGGGAGGGCCGGCACAGATACGCAGTATTTT; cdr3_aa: CSARSSGRAGTDTQYF
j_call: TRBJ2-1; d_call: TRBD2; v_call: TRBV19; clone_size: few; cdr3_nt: TGTGCCAGTAGTATAAGGGGGACTAGCATAAATGAGCAGTTCTTC; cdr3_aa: CASSIRGTSINEQFF
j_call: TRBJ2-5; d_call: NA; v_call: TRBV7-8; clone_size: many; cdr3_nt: TGTGCCAGCAGCTTATTCGCGCGGGGAGAGACCCAGTACTTC; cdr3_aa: CASSLFARGETQYF
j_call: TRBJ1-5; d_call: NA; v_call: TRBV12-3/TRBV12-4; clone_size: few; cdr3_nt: TGTGCCAGCAGTTTTAGGGCCAATCAGCCCCAGCATTTT; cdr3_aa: CASSFRANQPQHF
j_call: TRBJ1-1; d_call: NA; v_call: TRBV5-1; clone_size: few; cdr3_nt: TGTGCCAGCAGCTTGGGGGACGAAGCTTTCTTT; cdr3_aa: CASSLGDEAFF
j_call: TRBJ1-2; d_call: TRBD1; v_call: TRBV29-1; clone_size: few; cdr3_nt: TGCAGCGTTGGACAGGGGATGAACTACACCTTC; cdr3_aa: CSVGQGMNYTF
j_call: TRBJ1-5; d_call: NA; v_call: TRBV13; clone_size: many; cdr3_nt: TGTGCCAGCAGCCCGGGACGGAACAATCAGCCCCAGCATTTT; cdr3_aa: CASSPGRNNQPQHF
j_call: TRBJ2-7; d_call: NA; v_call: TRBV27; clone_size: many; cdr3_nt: TGTGCCAGCAACTCCAGATACGAGCAGTACTTC; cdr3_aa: CASNSRYEQYF
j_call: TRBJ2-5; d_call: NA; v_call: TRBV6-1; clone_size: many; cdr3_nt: TGTGCCAGCTCGATCTGGGGCGAGCCGGAGACCCAGTACTTC; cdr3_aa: CASSIWGEPETQYF
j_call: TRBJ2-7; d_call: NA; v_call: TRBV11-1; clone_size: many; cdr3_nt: TGTGCCAGCAGCATATACCCCAGGAAGGGAATTGTCTACGAGCAGTACTTC; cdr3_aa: CASSIYPRKGIVYEQYF
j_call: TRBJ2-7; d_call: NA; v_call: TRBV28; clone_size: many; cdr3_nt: TGTGCCAGCAGTAAAACGTCGGGACTCCAATACGAGCAGTACTTC; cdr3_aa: CASSKTSGLQYEQYF
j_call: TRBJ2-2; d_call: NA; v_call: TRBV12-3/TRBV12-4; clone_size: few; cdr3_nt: TGTGCCAGCAGGAAGGACCCCGGGGAGCTGTTTTTT; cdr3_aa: CASRKDPGELFF
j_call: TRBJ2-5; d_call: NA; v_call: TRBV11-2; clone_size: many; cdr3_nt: TGTGCCAGCAGCTTAGATTTGGAGACCCAGTACTTC; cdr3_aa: CASSLDLETQYF
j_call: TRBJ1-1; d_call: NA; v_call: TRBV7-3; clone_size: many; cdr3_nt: TGTGCCAGTAGGGGGGCGGGGAACACTGAAGCTTTCTTT; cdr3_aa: CASRGAGNTEAFF
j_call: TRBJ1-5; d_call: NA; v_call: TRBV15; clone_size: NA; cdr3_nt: TGTGCCACCATAATGCTTCCGTCGCGGGTGGGCAATCAGCCCCAGCATTTT; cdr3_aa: CATIMLPSRVGNQPQHF
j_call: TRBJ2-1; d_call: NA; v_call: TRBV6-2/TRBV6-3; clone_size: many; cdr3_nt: TGTGCCAGCAGAGGCGAGCGATTCAATGAGCAGTTCTTC; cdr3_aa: CASRGERFNEQFF
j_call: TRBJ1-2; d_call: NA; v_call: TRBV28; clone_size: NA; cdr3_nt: TGTGCCAGCCGCGTAGAGGGGGGCGCGGTATACGGCTACACCTTC; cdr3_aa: CASRVEGGAVYGYTF
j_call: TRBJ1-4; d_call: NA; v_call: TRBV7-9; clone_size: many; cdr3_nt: TGTGCCAGCAGCTCGATGATGGCCCCGGGTGAAAAACTGTTTTTT; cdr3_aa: CASSSMMAPGEKLFF
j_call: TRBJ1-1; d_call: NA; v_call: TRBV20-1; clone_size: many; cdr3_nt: TGCAGTGCTAGAGGGCAGACAGTGAACACTGAAGCTTTCTTT; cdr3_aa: CSARGQTVNTEAFF
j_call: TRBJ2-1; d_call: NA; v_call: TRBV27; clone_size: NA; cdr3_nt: TGTGCCAGCAGGCGGACGAACTATGAGCAGTTCTTC; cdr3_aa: CASRRTNYEQFF
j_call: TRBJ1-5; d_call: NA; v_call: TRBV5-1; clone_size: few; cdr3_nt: TGCGCCAGCAGGGAAGGGTACAATCAGCCCCAGCATTTT; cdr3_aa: CASREGYNQPQHF
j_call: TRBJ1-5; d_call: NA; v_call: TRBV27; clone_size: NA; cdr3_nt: TGTGCCAGCAGTTTATCTCCAAGCGGGGGGGTTCAGCCCCAGCATTTT; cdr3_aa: CASSLSPSGGVQPQHF